What follows are 6 T cell receptor beta chains derived from one specimen sequenced in a study of preoperative IRX-2 immunotherapy in early breast cancer. Treatment indicated: preoperative locoregional IRX-2 cytokine immunotherapy. Libraries were prepared by immunoSEQ multiplex PCR; TCRdb keeps only in-frame clonotypes and omits some of them. The table records around 40,000 clones, over 85% of them present only once. Here the sequenced sample was tumor tissue, taken after IRX-2 immunotherapy. The receptors originated from a human donor with breast cancer.

V and J are TRBV19 and TRBJ2-7; 10 bases map to TRBD1. Per the germline V gene, CDR1 is LNHDA and CDR2 is SQIVND (reference sequence). The V and J ends lost 5 bases and 2 bases, in that order; junction bases with no gene match: 15. This CDR3 contains 18 residues. CDR3 amino acids: CASSPEWGTGAIAYEQYF. CDR3 bases: TGTGCCAGTAGTCCGGAGTGGGGGACAGGGGCAATCGCCTACGAGCAGTACTTC.

This chain connects TRBV30 to TRBJ2-5; TRBD2 might be the D (5 bases). V lost 3 bases to trimming and J lost 5 bases, with 16 bases between them. The germline V gene encodes CDR1 GTSNPN and CDR2 SVGIG (reference sequence). The CDR3 extends over 14 amino acids. The CDR3 nucleotides are TGTGCCTGGAGCCCAGCGGCCCTCCAGGAGACCCAGTACTTC. Translated: CAWSPAALQETQYF.

J is TRBJ2-3 and V is TRBV9, with D unresolved. Trimming shortened V by 0 bases and J by 4 bases, and 6 bases separated the two germline ends. The CDR3 has 13 amino acids. Germline V gives CDR1 SGDLS, CDR2 YYNGEE. The CDR3 region has the DNA TGTGCCAGCAGCGTAGTTAGCTCAGATACGCAGTATTTT. Amino acids: CASSVVSSDTQYF.

The rearrangement uses TRBV7-9 and TRBJ2-3, with D hard to call. Germline CDR1 is SEHNR and CDR2 is FQNEAQ (reference sequence). The CDR3 has 14 residues. With 8 bases removed from V and 2 bases from J, the gap between germline ends came to 14 bases. CDR3 loop: CASVSVPTTDTQYF. The CDR3 DNA sequence: TGTGCCAGCGTATCTGTTCCTACCACAGATACGCAGTATTTT.

This chain's CDR3 is CASSPIDGRLGYTF. The CDR3 DNA follows: TGTGCCAGCAGCCCGATTGACGGCCGCCTGGGCTACACCTTC. This chain joins TRBV6-5 and TRBJ1-2; D ambiguous. V dropped 6 bases and J dropped 8 bases, with 19 bases sitting between them. Per the germline V gene, CDR1 is MNHEY and CDR2 is SVGAGI. The CDR3 is made up of 14 amino acids.

This rearrangement joins TRBV29-1 to TRBJ2-3; D remains unclear. Trimming shortened V by 6 bases and J by 2 bases, and 15 bases separated the two germline ends. The length of the CDR3 is 14 residues. The germline CDR1 and CDR2 sequences are SQVTM and ANQGSEA. The CDR3 loop reads CSVTYGVNTDTQYF. CDR3 nucleotides: TGCAGCGTGACTTATGGGGTCAACACAGATACGCAGTATTTT.